The entry below gives a single T cell receptor beta chain sequence along with its context. This clone was detected only once. Its antigen is not yet known. No qualities accompany the bases; no much larger clone lies one base away. This entry comes from a study of T cell responses to AZD1222 COVID-19 vaccine (TCRdb year 2021). The study in broad terms: TCR sequencing was performed for roughly 240 trial participants, of whom about 210 were given two doses of AZD1222 and around 25 were given two doses of MenACWY control vaccine. Trial participants were enrolled into age subgroups of 18-55, 56-69 and 70-plus years, which contained around 140, 26 and 57 TCR-sequenced participants, respectively.

This specimen's time point label, per the study, means: about 28 days (+/-7) after the second vaccine dose. AZD1222 recipients with second doses at about 4 weeks or about 12 weeks were pooled, because spike-specific TCR depth and breadth did not differ between schedules. Vaccinee samples came from UK trials COV001 and COV002, including a single-blind randomized controlled phase 2/3 trial of AZD1222 (ChAdOx1 nCoV-19) in healthy adults. For TCRbeta chain sequencing, PBMC samples were collected from trial participants at day 0 and at day 28 after the second dose. What the work shows at the level of the full study, not this receptor alone: Nearly half of unique spike-specific TCRs reportedly recognized epitopes outside regions mutated in the B.1.351 and B.1.1.7 variants. Conclusions about previously exposed vaccinees are limited, since just five to seven AZD1222 recipients were seropositive for SARS-CoV-2 at baseline. After two AZD1222 doses, spike-specific TCR breadth and depth were significantly higher than at day 0 and than in MenACWY recipients. The 56-69-year group was small, and its depth increase did not reach significance, likely because of low power. No day 14 peak-response samples were available, so repertoires were characterized only after the peak T cell response. Participants were mostly white British, with more females than males. The authors suggested clonal diversity may have been underestimated. CD4 TCRs associated with the vaccine covered the entire spike protein, and the dominant responses were in regions 160-218 and 743-854.

The CDR3 regions of human TCRbeta chains were analyzed by immunosequencing. The study's processing was this. TCRs in the repertoires were matched against a reference library of SARS-CoV-2-specific TCRs that had been generated with the MIRA antigen-specificity platform. Breadth meant the fraction of unique TCRs that were SARS-CoV-2-associated, whereas depth meant the fraction of total T cells that were SARS-CoV-2-associated. Using the MIRA data, each spike-specific TCR was assigned both to the spike region to which the TCR was reactive and to a CD4 or CD8 class. Log10-transformed breadth and depth values were compared by one-way ANOVA with Sidak's multiple comparisons tests. The table was pulled from immuneACCESS by TCRdb, which kept in-frame rearrangements only. Such tables lose some clones; where checked, under half of the loss comes from unresolved V genes, and the rest has no known cause. That table furnishes V, J and clone size, whereas the DNA furnished D and trimming. This sample holds over 55,000 clones; 65% to 80% were observed only once. The biggest ten clones account for more than 3% of the sample.

Deletion took 2 bases off V and 1 base off J, with a span of 9 bases between the germline ends. CDR1 KGHSH and CDR2 LQKENI are derived from the germline V gene. The CDR3, from cysteine to phenylalanine, totals 15 residues. Only the CDR3 region is kept as DNA, spanning 45 bases read in frame from base 1. Recombination linked TRBV18 to TRBJ1-5, with no reliable assignment of the D segment. The sequence was obtained from an adult who received the AZD1222 COVID-19 vaccine. The source material was peripheral blood, sampled 28 days after the second AZD1222 dose. The DNA sequence is TGTGCCAGCTCACCAACGACTTTGAGCAATCAGCCCCAGCATTTT. Its translation reads: CASSPTTLSNQPQHF.